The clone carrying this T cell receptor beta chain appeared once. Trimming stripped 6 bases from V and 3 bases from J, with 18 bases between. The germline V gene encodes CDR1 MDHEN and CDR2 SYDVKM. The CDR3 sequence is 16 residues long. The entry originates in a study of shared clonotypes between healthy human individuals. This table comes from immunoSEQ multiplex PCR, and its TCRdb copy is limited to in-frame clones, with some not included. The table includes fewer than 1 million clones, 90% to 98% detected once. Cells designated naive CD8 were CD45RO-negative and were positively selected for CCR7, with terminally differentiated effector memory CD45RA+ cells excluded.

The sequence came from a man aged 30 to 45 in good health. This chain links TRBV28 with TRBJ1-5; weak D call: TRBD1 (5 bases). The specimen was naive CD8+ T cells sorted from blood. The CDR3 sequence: CASSLSGVVDNQPQHF. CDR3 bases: TGTGCCAGCAGCCTGTCGGGGGTGGTAGACAATCAGCCCCAGCATTTT.